Listed below are T cell receptor beta chains from one sample, sequenced in a study of blood T cell repertoires in COVID-19. This table comes from immunoSEQ multiplex PCR, and its TCRdb copy is limited to in-frame clones, with some not included. The sample yields about 220,000 clones, 70% to 85% seen once. Sequencing was done on a sample of PBMCs or T cells enriched from blood (not recorded which). The receptors shown here come from a woman aged 55-70 years who had recovered from COVID-19. The CDR3 runs from the conserved cysteine through the conserved F or W. Each record gives: D gene, V gene, clone size, J gene, CDR3 DNA, CDR3 protein. A D gene is named only where the DNA matches it firmly. Not every row has a clone size; where given, it reads once, few, many or a size class.

d_gene: TRBD2; v_gene: TRBV9; abundance: few; j_gene: TRBJ2-2; CDR3nt: TGTGCCAGCAGCGTAGGCACCTATTCGGGGGGGGCCTTCGGGGAGCTGTTTTTT; CDR3aa: CASSVGTYSGGAFGELFF
d_gene: TRBD1; v_gene: TRBV27; abundance: -; j_gene: TRBJ1-2; CDR3nt: TGTGCCAGCAGCGTGACAGGGACCTTTTATGGCTACACCTTC; CDR3aa: CASSVTGTFYGYTF
d_gene: -; v_gene: TRBV2; abundance: -; j_gene: TRBJ2-7; CDR3nt: TGTGCCAGCAGTGATGACGACAGTACGGCCGAGCAGTACTTC; CDR3aa: CASSDDDSTAEQYF
d_gene: TRBD1; v_gene: TRBV4-3; abundance: once; j_gene: TRBJ2-7; CDR3nt: TGCGCCAGCAGCCTCCTCCGGACAGGCGCCTACGAGCAGTACTTC; CDR3aa: CASSLLRTGAYEQYF
d_gene: -; v_gene: TRBV3-1/TRBV3-2; abundance: -; j_gene: TRBJ2-6; CDR3nt: TGTGCCAGCAGCCCTGGGGGGACGGTTGGGGCCAACGTCCTGACTTTC; CDR3aa: CASSPGGTVGANVLTF
d_gene: TRBD1; v_gene: TRBV28; abundance: -; j_gene: TRBJ1-2; CDR3nt: TGTGCCAGCAGTTTAATCAGGGGGCGGCCCAACTTCTATGGCTACACCTTC; CDR3aa: CASSLIRGRPNFYGYTF
d_gene: -; v_gene: TRBV6-5; abundance: -; j_gene: TRBJ2-2; CDR3nt: TGTGCCAGCTCCCAGGGGACCACCGGGGAGCTGTTTTTT; CDR3aa: CASSQGTTGELFF
d_gene: -; v_gene: TRBV6-5; abundance: once; j_gene: TRBJ1-2; CDR3nt: TGTGCCAGCAGTTCCTCGGGGGGATTCGGCTACACCTTC; CDR3aa: CASSSSGGFGYTF
d_gene: TRBD2; v_gene: TRBV4-1; abundance: -; j_gene: TRBJ2-1; CDR3nt: TGCGCCAGCAGCCAATTTAGCGGGGGGAGTCGTCTATATGAGCAGTTCTTC; CDR3aa: CASSQFSGGSRLYEQFF
d_gene: -; v_gene: TRBV7-2; abundance: -; j_gene: TRBJ2-3; CDR3nt: TGTGCCAGCAGCTCACCTACTAGTGGGACGCAGTATTTT; CDR3aa: CASSSPTSGTQYF
d_gene: -; v_gene: TRBV13; abundance: once; j_gene: TRBJ2-1; CDR3nt: TGTGCCAGCAGCTTCGGGAGCGCTAATGAGCAGTTCTTC; CDR3aa: CASSFGSANEQFF
d_gene: TRBD1; v_gene: TRBV6-6; abundance: -; j_gene: TRBJ1-3; CDR3nt: TGTGCCAGCAGCCGACCGGACAGGGGGCTAGGAAACACCATATATTTT; CDR3aa: CASSRPDRGLGNTIYF
d_gene: -; v_gene: TRBV2; abundance: once; j_gene: TRBJ1-1; CDR3nt: TGTGCCAGCATTTCGATGGGGGCGCGGGTGGGAACTGAAGCTTTCTTT; CDR3aa: CASISMGARVGTEAFF
d_gene: -; v_gene: TRBV5-4; abundance: -; j_gene: TRBJ1-1; CDR3nt: TGTGCCAGCAGCCCCGAGCCAATGAACACTGAAGCTTTCTTT; CDR3aa: CASSPEPMNTEAFF
d_gene: -; v_gene: TRBV14; abundance: many; j_gene: TRBJ2-3; CDR3nt: TGTGCCAGCAGCCATCTAGGAGATACGCAGTATTTT; CDR3aa: CASSHLGDTQYF
d_gene: TRBD1; v_gene: TRBV6-5; abundance: -; j_gene: TRBJ1-2; CDR3nt: TGTGCCAGCACAGCGGGGACAGGGGGATTTTATGGCTACACCTTC; CDR3aa: CASTAGTGGFYGYTF
d_gene: TRBD1; v_gene: TRBV5-4; abundance: -; j_gene: TRBJ2-2; CDR3nt: TGTGCCAGCAGCTGGGATCCACAGGGGACCGGGGAGCTGTTTTTT; CDR3aa: CASSWDPQGTGELFF
d_gene: -; v_gene: TRBV7-9; abundance: -; j_gene: TRBJ1-6; CDR3nt: TGTGCCAGCAGCTCAGAAAATTCACCCCTCCACTTT; CDR3aa: CASSSENSPLHF
d_gene: TRBD1; v_gene: TRBV6-1; abundance: few; j_gene: TRBJ1-6; CDR3nt: TGTGCCAGCAGTGAAACAGGGGGCGCATCCTCACCCCTCCACTTT; CDR3aa: CASSETGGASSPLHF
d_gene: TRBD1; v_gene: TRBV5-1; abundance: -; j_gene: TRBJ1-4; CDR3nt: TGCGCCAGCAGGGTTACGGGACAGGGCAGTGAAAAACTGTTTTTT; CDR3aa: CASRVTGQGSEKLFF
d_gene: -; v_gene: TRBV9; abundance: -; j_gene: TRBJ2-7; CDR3nt: TGTGCCAGCAGCGTAGGCGGGGCCGCCGCCTACGAGCAGTACTTC; CDR3aa: CASSVGGAAAYEQYF
d_gene: -; v_gene: TRBV6-5; abundance: -; j_gene: TRBJ1-2; CDR3nt: TGTGCCAGCAGTAAGGCGGAGACTACCTATGGCTACACCTTC; CDR3aa: CASSKAETTYGYTF
d_gene: TRBD1; v_gene: TRBV5-4; abundance: few; j_gene: TRBJ2-2; CDR3nt: TGTGCCAGCAGCTCAGGACAGGGAACGACCCCCCCCGGGGAGCTGTTTTTT; CDR3aa: CASSSGQGTTPPGELFF
d_gene: -; v_gene: TRBV9; abundance: -; j_gene: TRBJ2-5; CDR3nt: TGTGCCAGCAGCCTACAAGAGACCCAGTACTTC; CDR3aa: CASSLQETQYF
d_gene: TRBD1; v_gene: TRBV7-2; abundance: -; j_gene: TRBJ1-2; CDR3nt: TGTGCCAGCAGCTCAGGAGGGACAGGGTATGGCTACACCTTC; CDR3aa: CASSSGGTGYGYTF
d_gene: TRBD1; v_gene: TRBV19; abundance: -; j_gene: TRBJ1-6; CDR3nt: TGTGCCAGTAGTATCCACAGGACAGGGAGCAATTCACCCCTCCACTTT; CDR3aa: CASSIHRTGSNSPLHF
d_gene: -; v_gene: TRBV20-1; abundance: -; j_gene: TRBJ2-1; CDR3nt: TGCAGTGCTGATATTCGGAATGAGCAGTTCTTC; CDR3aa: CSADIRNEQFF
d_gene: TRBD1; v_gene: TRBV7-2; abundance: -; j_gene: TRBJ1-5; CDR3nt: TGTGCCAGCAGCTCCCAGACAGGGGGCATCCAGCCCCAGCATTTT; CDR3aa: CASSSQTGGIQPQHF
d_gene: TRBD2; v_gene: TRBV5-1; abundance: -; j_gene: TRBJ2-5; CDR3nt: TGCGCCAGCAGCTTGTCGGCTAGCGGGGGGGCCGGTGAGACCCAGTACTTC; CDR3aa: CASSLSASGGAGETQYF
d_gene: TRBD1; v_gene: TRBV24-1; abundance: -; j_gene: TRBJ1-5; CDR3nt: TGTGCCACCAGTGATTTGGGAACAGGGGTCAACCGGCAGCCCCAGCATTTT; CDR3aa: CATSDLGTGVNRQPQHF
d_gene: TRBD1; v_gene: TRBV5-6; abundance: -; j_gene: TRBJ1-1; CDR3nt: TGTGCCAGCAGCATTGACAGGGAATGGGGCACTGAAGCTTTCTTT; CDR3aa: CASSIDREWGTEAFF
d_gene: -; v_gene: TRBV19; abundance: -; j_gene: TRBJ2-4; CDR3nt: TGTGCCAGTAGTCCACAGGGTCGGAACATTCAGTACTTC; CDR3aa: CASSPQGRNIQYF
d_gene: -; v_gene: TRBV7-6; abundance: -; j_gene: TRBJ2-1; CDR3nt: TGTGCCAGCAGCTTATCCAGCGGCACTTTCGGTGAGCAGTTCTTC; CDR3aa: CASSLSSGTFGEQFF
d_gene: -; v_gene: TRBV5-1; abundance: -; j_gene: TRBJ2-1; CDR3nt: TGCGCCAGCAGCCCCGGGGGGCAGTTGGATGAGCAGTTCTTC; CDR3aa: CASSPGGQLDEQFF
d_gene: TRBD1; v_gene: TRBV6-2/TRBV6-3; abundance: -; j_gene: TRBJ2-7; CDR3nt: TGTGCCAGCAGCCAGGGGGTTGCCTACGAGCAGTACTTC; CDR3aa: CASSQGVAYEQYF
d_gene: TRBD2; v_gene: TRBV3-1/TRBV3-2; abundance: few; j_gene: TRBJ2-7; CDR3nt: TGTGCCAGCAGCCAAGGGACTAGGCCCTACGAGCAGTACTTC; CDR3aa: CASSQGTRPYEQYF
d_gene: -; v_gene: TRBV2; abundance: -; j_gene: TRBJ1-5; CDR3nt: TGTGCCAGCAAAGGAGGGTATAGCAATCAGCCCCAGCATTTT; CDR3aa: CASKGGYSNQPQHF
d_gene: TRBD1; v_gene: TRBV5-1; abundance: -; j_gene: TRBJ2-5; CDR3nt: TGCGCCAGCAGCAGAAGGACAGGGGGACAAGAGACCCAGTACTTC; CDR3aa: CASSRRTGGQETQYF
d_gene: TRBD1; v_gene: TRBV18; abundance: -; j_gene: TRBJ2-1; CDR3nt: TGTGCCAGCTCACCTCAGGCAGGGGGCTCCTACAATGAGCAGTTCTTC; CDR3aa: CASSPQAGGSYNEQFF
d_gene: -; v_gene: TRBV5-1; abundance: -; j_gene: TRBJ2-3; CDR3nt: TGCGCCAGCAGAGGAGCGGATACGCAGTATTTT; CDR3aa: CASRGADTQYF
d_gene: TRBD1; v_gene: TRBV19; abundance: -; j_gene: TRBJ1-6; CDR3nt: TGTGCCAGTACCAGGGACAGGGAAAAGAATTCACCCCTCCACTTT; CDR3aa: CASTRDREKNSPLHF
d_gene: -; v_gene: TRBV3-1/TRBV3-2; abundance: -; j_gene: TRBJ2-7; CDR3nt: TGTGCCAGCAGTGGGGGGGCGCGGTTATACGAGCAGTACTTC; CDR3aa: CASSGGARLYEQYF
d_gene: -; v_gene: TRBV6-6; abundance: -; j_gene: TRBJ1-2; CDR3nt: TGTGCCAGCTATCCAGAACCCTCTAACTATGGCTACACCTTC; CDR3aa: CASYPEPSNYGYTF
d_gene: -; v_gene: TRBV7-9; abundance: -; j_gene: TRBJ1-2; CDR3nt: TGTGCCAGCAGTTCATCCAGGGAGGGCGACTATGGCTACACCTTC; CDR3aa: CASSSSREGDYGYTF
d_gene: TRBD1; v_gene: TRBV18; abundance: -; j_gene: TRBJ2-7; CDR3nt: TGTGCCAGCTCACCCGGGACAGTCTATCCGAACGAGCAGTACTTC; CDR3aa: CASSPGTVYPNEQYF
d_gene: TRBD1; v_gene: TRBV3-1/TRBV3-2; abundance: -; j_gene: TRBJ1-1; CDR3nt: TGTGCCAGCAGCCGACAGGGCACTGAAGCTTTCTTT; CDR3aa: CASSRQGTEAFF
d_gene: TRBD1; v_gene: TRBV29-1; abundance: -; j_gene: TRBJ2-7; CDR3nt: TGCAGCGCCTCGACCCTAGGACAGGGTCCCTACGAGCAGTACTTC; CDR3aa: CSASTLGQGPYEQYF
d_gene: -; v_gene: TRBV19; abundance: -; j_gene: TRBJ2-1; CDR3nt: TGTGCCAGTAGTCTGACAGGCTACAATGAGCAGTTCTTC; CDR3aa: CASSLTGYNEQFF
d_gene: -; v_gene: TRBV5-8; abundance: -; j_gene: TRBJ2-3; CDR3nt: TGTGCCAGCAGCTTGGAGCGGGTAGATACGCAGTATTTT; CDR3aa: CASSLERVDTQYF
d_gene: TRBD1; v_gene: TRBV19; abundance: -; j_gene: TRBJ1-2; CDR3nt: TGTGCCAGTACTTTCGGGACAGGGGGCCACTATGGCTACACCTTC; CDR3aa: CASTFGTGGHYGYTF
d_gene: -; v_gene: TRBV11-2; abundance: -; j_gene: TRBJ2-1; CDR3nt: TGTGCCAGCAGCTTAAAACCGGGGAGTGAGCAGTTCTTC; CDR3aa: CASSLKPGSEQFF
d_gene: TRBD1; v_gene: TRBV7-9; abundance: -; j_gene: TRBJ1-4; CDR3nt: TGTGCCAGCAGCTCCGGCAGGGGGAGGAGTGAAAAACTGTTTTTT; CDR3aa: CASSSGRGRSEKLFF
d_gene: -; v_gene: TRBV19; abundance: -; j_gene: TRBJ2-7; CDR3nt: TGTGCCAGTAGTATCCCGGGACATTACGTGCAGTACTTC; CDR3aa: CASSIPGHYVQYF
d_gene: TRBD1; v_gene: TRBV9; abundance: -; j_gene: TRBJ2-2; CDR3nt: TGTGCCAGCAGCGGCCCCGGACAGGGGAGAACCGGGGAGCTGTTTTTT; CDR3aa: CASSGPGQGRTGELFF
d_gene: TRBD1; v_gene: TRBV7-9; abundance: once; j_gene: TRBJ1-5; CDR3nt: TGTGCCAGTACGGACAGGGTCGATCAGCCCCAGCATTTT; CDR3aa: CASTDRVDQPQHF
d_gene: -; v_gene: TRBV27; abundance: -; j_gene: TRBJ2-5; CDR3nt: TGTGCCAGCAGCTTTATCACCCCGGCAGGCGAAGAGACCCAGTACTTC; CDR3aa: CASSFITPAGEETQYF
d_gene: -; v_gene: TRBV11-2; abundance: -; j_gene: TRBJ1-3; CDR3nt: TGTGCCAGCAGTTATTGGGTCAGGGAATCTGGAAACACCATATATTTT; CDR3aa: CASSYWVRESGNTIYF